This TCR beta chain emerged from a study of T cell repertoires in cytomegalovirus infection (dated by TCRdb to between 2018 and 2020). In the study overall: Donor HLA type was relevant to the analysis, as public TCR beta signatures indicated carriage of CMV infection together with the matching HLA type. Results the study describes overall, beyond this receptor: Carriers of CMV infection plus the relevant HLA type were discriminated by the cumulative frequency of public TCR beta family members in the study cohort and in an independent approximately 360-donor cohort. The ex vivo response was dominated by HLA-C-restricted CMV-specific TCR beta clonotypes, and the single most frequent clonotype in two of eight donors was supplied by these HLA-C-restricted clonotypes.

A word on this clonotype: The antigen it recognizes is unknown. No clone much larger than this one lies a single base away; base qualities are absent.

Looking up the germline V gene yields CDR1 KGHSH and CDR2 LQKENI. Unmatched junction bases come to 7, with V trimmed by 6 bases and J by 5 bases. Reading from cysteine to phenylalanine, the CDR3 counts 14 amino acids. This entry keeps only the CDR3 DNA: 42 bases, framed from base 1. Instrument used: Illumina HiSeq 1500. TCRdb cleaned the public reads at Q25 with fastp, built clones with MiXCR and kept in-frame beta chains. Entries are consolidated by CDR3 protein sequence, retaining the most common genes and DNA. Recorded for this sample are approximately 290,000 distinct CDR3 sequences; under 30% of them occurred a single time. The top ten constitute approximately 14% of the sample.

Sequencing was done on a sample of PBMCs. The TCR originated in a human donor in good health (CMV status not recorded). Some clones in this sample may be carry-over from other donors' samples. Recombination linked TRBV18 to TRBJ2-3, and TRBD1 matches 8 of the central bases. The DNA sequence is given as TGTGCCAGCTCGAAAGGAACAGGGGGAGATACGCAGTATTTT. This is translated as CASSKGTGGDTQYF.